In its sample, the clone carrying this T cell receptor (beta chain) was seen many times. 2 million PBMCs stored at -80 C were the source of the unsorted libraries. Synthesis of cDNA used 5'RACE (with 10-nucleotide random UMIs). TCRdb reprocessed the 5' RACE reads via MiXCR and lists one record per CDR3 protein. The sample lists roughly 31,000 distinct CDR3 sequences; roughly 4.4% were seen once. These data originate in a study of neurological immune-mediated disorders. Germline values: CDR1 SGHRS, CDR2 YFSETQ. With 4 bases removed from V and 6 bases from J, the gap between germline ends came to 22 bases. CDR3 length equals 16 residues.

Sample: PBMCs. The sequence derives from a man aged 18 to 29 in good health. The chain couples TRBV5-1 to TRBJ1-2; D is perhaps TRBD1 (6 bases). This CDR3 reads CASSAGDDYGSDGYTF. Written as DNA, the CDR3 is TGCGCCAGCAGCGCAGGGGACGACTACGGATCCGATGGCTACACCTTC. Full variable domain (remainder filled in from reference TRBV5-1 and TRBJ1-2): KAGVTQTPRYLIKTRGQQVTLSCSPISGHRSVSWYQQTPGQGLQFLFEYFSETQRNKGNFPGRFSGRQFSNSRSEMNVSTLELGDSALYLCASSAGDDYGSDGYTFGSGTRLTVV.